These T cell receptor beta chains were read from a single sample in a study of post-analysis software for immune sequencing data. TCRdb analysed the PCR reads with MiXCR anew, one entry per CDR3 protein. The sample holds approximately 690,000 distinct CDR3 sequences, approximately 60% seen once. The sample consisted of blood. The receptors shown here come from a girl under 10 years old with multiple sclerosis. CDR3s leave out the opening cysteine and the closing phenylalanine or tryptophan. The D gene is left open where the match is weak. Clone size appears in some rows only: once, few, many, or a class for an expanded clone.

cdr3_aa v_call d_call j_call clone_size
SVTGRSVEKLF TRBV29-1 - TRBJ1-4 -
ASSVAVSSYNEQF TRBV6-5 - TRBJ2-1 few
ASSLDQGVPDTQY TRBV11-2 - TRBJ2-3 -
ASSLSGPYNSPLH TRBV27 - TRBJ1-6 -
ASSRTGGSEQY TRBV11-2 TRBD1 TRBJ2-7 -
ASSLEVRATYGYT TRBV5-5 - TRBJ1-2 -
ASSTTPQGAWGGEQF TRBV5-5 TRBD1 TRBJ2-1 -
ASSLRASGSVNNEQF TRBV5-1 TRBD2 TRBJ2-1 -
ASSFQVAYEQY TRBV7-2 - TRBJ2-7 -
ASSEREETQY TRBV2 - TRBJ2-5 -
ASRWDASTDTQY TRBV6-6 - TRBJ2-3 -
ASSLWTPNTGELF TRBV5-1 - TRBJ2-2 once
ATSEGGGNQPQH TRBV24-1 - TRBJ1-5 -
ASSDPAGVETQY TRBV2 TRBD2 TRBJ2-5 -
ASSRGWTYEQY TRBV6-2/TRBV6-3 - TRBJ2-7 few
ASSYGNTVYEQY TRBV6-5 - TRBJ2-7 -
ASSDRRDPYGYT TRBV2 - TRBJ1-2 -
ASSLRPTSGSRVRTDTQY TRBV7-3 TRBD2 TRBJ2-3 -
ASSDWLAGAYEQY TRBV2 TRBD2 TRBJ2-7 -
ASSSGLAVITDTQY TRBV7-2 TRBD2 TRBJ2-3 -
AWSGGGTTEAF TRBV30 - TRBJ1-1 -
SASSGIKNIQY TRBV20-1 - - -
ASSPQGNYEQY TRBV5-1 - TRBJ2-7 -
ASSEVPTDTQY TRBV25-1 - TRBJ2-3 -
SATLAGGLIQETQY TRBV20-1 TRBD2 TRBJ2-5 -
ASTPQEGGGGEAF TRBV6-6 - TRBJ1-1 -